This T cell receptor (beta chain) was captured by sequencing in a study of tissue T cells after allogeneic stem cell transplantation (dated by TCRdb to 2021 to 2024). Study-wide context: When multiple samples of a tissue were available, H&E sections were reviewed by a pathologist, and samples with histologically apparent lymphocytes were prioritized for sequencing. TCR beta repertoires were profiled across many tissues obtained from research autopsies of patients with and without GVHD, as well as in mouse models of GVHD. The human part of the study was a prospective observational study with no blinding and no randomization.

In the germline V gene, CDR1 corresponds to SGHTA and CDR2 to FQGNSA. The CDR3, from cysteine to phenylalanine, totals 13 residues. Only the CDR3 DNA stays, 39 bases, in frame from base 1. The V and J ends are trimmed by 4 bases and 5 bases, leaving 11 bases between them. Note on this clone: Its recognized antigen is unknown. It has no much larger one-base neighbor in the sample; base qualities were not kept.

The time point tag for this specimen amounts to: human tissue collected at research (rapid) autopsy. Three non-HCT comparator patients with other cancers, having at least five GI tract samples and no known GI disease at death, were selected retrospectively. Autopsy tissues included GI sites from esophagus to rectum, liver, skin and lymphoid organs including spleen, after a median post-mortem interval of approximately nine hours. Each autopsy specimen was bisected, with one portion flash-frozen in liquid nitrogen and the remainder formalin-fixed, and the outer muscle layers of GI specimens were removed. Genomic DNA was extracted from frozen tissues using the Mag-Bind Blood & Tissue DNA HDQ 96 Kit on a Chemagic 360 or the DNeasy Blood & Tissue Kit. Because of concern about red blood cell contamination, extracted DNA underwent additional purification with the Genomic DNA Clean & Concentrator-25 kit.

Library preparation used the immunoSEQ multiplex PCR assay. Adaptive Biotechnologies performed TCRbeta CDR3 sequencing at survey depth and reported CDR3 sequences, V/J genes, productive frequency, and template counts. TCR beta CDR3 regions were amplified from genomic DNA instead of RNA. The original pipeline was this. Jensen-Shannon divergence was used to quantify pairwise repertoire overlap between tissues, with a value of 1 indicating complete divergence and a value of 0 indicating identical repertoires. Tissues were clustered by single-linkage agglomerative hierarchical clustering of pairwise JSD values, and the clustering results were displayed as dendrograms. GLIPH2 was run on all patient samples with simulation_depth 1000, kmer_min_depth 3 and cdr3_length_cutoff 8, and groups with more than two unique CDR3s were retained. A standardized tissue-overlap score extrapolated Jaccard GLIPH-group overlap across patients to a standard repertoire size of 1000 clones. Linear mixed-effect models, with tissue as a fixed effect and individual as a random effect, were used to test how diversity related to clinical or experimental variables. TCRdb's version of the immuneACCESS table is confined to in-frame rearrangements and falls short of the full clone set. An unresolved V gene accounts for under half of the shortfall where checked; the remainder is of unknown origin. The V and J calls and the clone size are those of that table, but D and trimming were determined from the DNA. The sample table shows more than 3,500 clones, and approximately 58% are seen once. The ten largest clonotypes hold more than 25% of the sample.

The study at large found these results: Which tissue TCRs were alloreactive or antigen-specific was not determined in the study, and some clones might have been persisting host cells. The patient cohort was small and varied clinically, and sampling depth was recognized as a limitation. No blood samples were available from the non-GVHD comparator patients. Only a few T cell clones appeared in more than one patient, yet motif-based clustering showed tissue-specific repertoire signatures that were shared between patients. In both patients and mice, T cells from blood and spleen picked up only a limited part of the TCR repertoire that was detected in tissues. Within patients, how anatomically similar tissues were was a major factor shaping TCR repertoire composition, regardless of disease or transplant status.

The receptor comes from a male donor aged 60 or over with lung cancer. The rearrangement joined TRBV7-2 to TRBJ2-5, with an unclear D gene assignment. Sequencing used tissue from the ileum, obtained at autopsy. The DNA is TGTGCCAGCAGCTCGACTGGAGTTGAGACCCAGTACTTC. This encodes CASSSTGVETQYF.